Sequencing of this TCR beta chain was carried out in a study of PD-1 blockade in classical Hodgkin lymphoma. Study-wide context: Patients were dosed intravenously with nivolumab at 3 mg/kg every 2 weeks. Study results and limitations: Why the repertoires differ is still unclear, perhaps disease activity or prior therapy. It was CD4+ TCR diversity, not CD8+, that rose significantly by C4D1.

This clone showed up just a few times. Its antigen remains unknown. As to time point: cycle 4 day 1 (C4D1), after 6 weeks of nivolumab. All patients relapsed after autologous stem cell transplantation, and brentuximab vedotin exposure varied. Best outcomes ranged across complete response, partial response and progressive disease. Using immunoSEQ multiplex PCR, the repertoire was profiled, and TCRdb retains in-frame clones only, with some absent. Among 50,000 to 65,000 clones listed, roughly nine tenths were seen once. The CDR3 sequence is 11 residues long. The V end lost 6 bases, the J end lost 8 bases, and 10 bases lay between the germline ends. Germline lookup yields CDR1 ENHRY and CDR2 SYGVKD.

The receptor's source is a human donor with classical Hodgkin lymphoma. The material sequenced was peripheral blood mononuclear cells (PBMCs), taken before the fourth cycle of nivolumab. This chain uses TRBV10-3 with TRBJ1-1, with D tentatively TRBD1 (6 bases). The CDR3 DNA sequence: TGTGCCATCAGACAGGGTCGGGAAGCTTTCTTT. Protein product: CAIRQGREAFF.